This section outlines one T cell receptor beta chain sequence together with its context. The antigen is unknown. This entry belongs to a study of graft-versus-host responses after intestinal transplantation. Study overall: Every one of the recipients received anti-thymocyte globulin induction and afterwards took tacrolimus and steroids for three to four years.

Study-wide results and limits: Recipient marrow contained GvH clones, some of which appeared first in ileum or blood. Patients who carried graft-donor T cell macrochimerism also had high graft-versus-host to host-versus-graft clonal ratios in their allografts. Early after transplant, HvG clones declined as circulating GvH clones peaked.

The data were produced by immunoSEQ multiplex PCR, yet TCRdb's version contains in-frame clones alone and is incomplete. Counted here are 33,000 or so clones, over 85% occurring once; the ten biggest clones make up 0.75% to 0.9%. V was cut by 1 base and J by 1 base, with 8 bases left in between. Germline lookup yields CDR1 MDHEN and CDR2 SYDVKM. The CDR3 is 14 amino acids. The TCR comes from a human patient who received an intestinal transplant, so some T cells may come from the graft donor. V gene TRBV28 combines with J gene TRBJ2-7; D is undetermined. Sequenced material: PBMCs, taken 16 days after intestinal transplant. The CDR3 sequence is CASSLYGRSYEQYF. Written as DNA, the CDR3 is TGTGCCAGCAGTTTATATGGCCGTTCCTACGAGCAGTACTTC.